The 27 T cell receptor beta chains reported below all come from one sample, sequenced in a study of CXCR3-negative and CXCR3-positive naive CD8 T cells. General study points: Hydrophobicity was higher for TRB CDR3s found in CXCR3-positive naive cells than in CXCR3-negative naive cells.

The method, 5' RACE with UMI labels, was used to prepare the TRB cDNA libraries. TCRdb reprocessed the 5' RACE reads and keeps a single row for each CDR3 protein, giving no DNA. The sample data list around 84,000 distinct CDR3 sequences. For these receptors, no antigen is known. Sequencing was performed on naive CXCR3+ CD8+ T cells from blood. The subset here: CD45RO-CCR7+CD27+CD95- naive CD8+ T cells expressing CXCR3 (TNR3+). The receptors stem from a human donor in good health. Some clones in this sample may be carry-over from other donors' samples.

The V gene is TRBV3-1, the J gene TRBJ2-7. In germline, CDR1 is LGHDT, CDR2 YNNKEL (reference sequence). The length of the CDR3 is 15 residues. CDR3 in amino acids: CASSQDPGPRYEQYF.

The chain has TRBV5-1 and TRBJ2-5; TCRdb selects TRBD1, and the lack of DNA leaves this call unchecked. There are 14 residues in the CDR3. Germline V CDR1 and CDR2: SGHRS, YFSETQ. The chain's CDR3 is CASSLGGRGETQYF.

CDR3: CASSPRQQQETQYF. V gene TRBV25-1 combines with J gene TRBJ2-5; the TRBD1 assignment by TCRdb is unverifiable without DNA. The CDR3 extends over 14 amino acids. Germline V CDR1 and CDR2: MGHDK, SYGVNS.

V gene TRBV29-1 combines with J gene TRBJ2-1; the TCRdb D gene call, TRBD2, has no DNA to confirm it. The CDR3 runs to 15 residues. The germline gives CDR1 SQVTM, CDR2 ANQGSEA. The CDR3 region is CSVEGEGSFYNEQFF.

This chain uses TRBV14 with TRBJ2-7. Germline values: CDR1 SGHDN, CDR2 FVKESK. The CDR3 is 15 amino acids. CDR3 residues: CASSQETGNSYEQYF.

The V call is TRBV6-2 or TRBV6-3, the J call TRBJ1-1. Looked up from germline, CDR1 is MNHEY and CDR2 is SVGEGT. The CDR3 contains 12 residues. The CDR3 loop reads CASRLGDTEAFF.

The V and J genes are TRBV11-3 and TRBJ1-2; TCRdb picks TRBD1, but there is no DNA to check that call. Per the germline V gene, CDR1 is SGHNT and CDR2 is YENEEA. The CDR3 runs 13 residues. CDR3 in amino acids: CASSSGTGGTQSF.

This sequence joins TRBV11-1 and TRBJ2-1; TCRdb proposes TRBD2, but this gene call is untestable without DNA. Per the germline V gene, CDR1 is SGHAT and CDR2 is FQDESV (reference sequence). The CDR3 is 17 amino acids. The CDR3 reads CASSLKPLAGGLNEQFF.

V gene TRBV11-2 combines with J gene TRBJ1-2; absent DNA, TCRdb's TRBD1 call cannot be checked. Germline V lookup: CDR1 SGHAT, CDR2 FQNNGV. The CDR3 runs to 14 residues. The CDR3 sequence is CASSLGQGAGGYTF.

J is TRBJ2-7 and V is TRBV20-1; TCRdb picks TRBD2, but there is no DNA to check that call. CDR3 length equals 13 residues. Per germline, CDR1 DFQATT and CDR2 SNEGSKA (reference sequence). This CDR3 reads CSASMVSPYEQYF.

V and J are TRBV11-2 and TRBJ2-7; TCRdb selects TRBD2, and the lack of DNA leaves this call unchecked. There are 15 residues in the CDR3. Germline V gives CDR1 SGHAT, CDR2 FQNNGV. The CDR3 spells CASSPFGGGAYEQYF.

The V gene is TRBV29-1, the J gene TRBJ2-2; TCRdb's D gene call, TRBD1, goes unchecked for lack of DNA. The CDR3 loop spans 15 amino acids. Germline CDR1 reads SQVTM; CDR2 reads ANQGSEA. The CDR3 spells CSVGGQGGSTGELFF.

The rearrangement joins TRBV6-2 or TRBV6-3 to TRBJ1-5. Per germline, CDR1 MNHEY and CDR2 SVGEGT. The CDR3 consists of 14 residues. CDR3 protein: CASSYQYAYQPQHF.

The chain has TRBV5-1 and TRBJ2-1; the D call from TCRdb, TRBD2, cannot be confirmed without DNA. Germline V gene sequence: CDR1 SGHRS, CDR2 YFSETQ. This CDR3 comprises 16 residues. CDR3 protein: CASSSKTSVSYNEQFF.

The chain carries TRBV5-1 and TRBJ2-6; TCRdb gives TRBD1 as the D gene, but with no DNA this cannot be confirmed. The CDR3 spans 17 residues. Germline V gene data show CDR1 as SGHRS and CDR2 as YFSETQ. The CDR3 here is CASSLGRGDSGANVLTF.

The chain links TRBV27 to TRBJ2-2; TCRdb indicates TRBD1, and absent DNA this call remains unverified. CDR1 and CDR2 (germline): MNHEY, SMNVEV (reference sequence). There are 16 residues in the CDR3. The CDR3 sequence is CASSPLGQGATGELFF.

This chain's CDR3 is CASSYSHSTNEKLFF. The rearrangement uses TRBV6-6 and TRBJ1-4. Per germline, CDR1 MNHNY and CDR2 SVGAGI (reference sequence). The length of the CDR3 is 15 residues.

The rearrangement uses TRBV27 and TRBJ1-1; the D gene TCRdb calls, TRBD1, cannot be checked with no DNA. The CDR3 has 11 residues. Germline values: CDR1 MNHEY, CDR2 SMNVEV (reference sequence). CDR3 in amino acids: CAAQTGTEAFF.

The V and J genes are TRBV7-6 and TRBJ2-1; the TRBD2 assignment by TCRdb is unverifiable without DNA. CDR1 and CDR2 (germline): SGHVS, FNYEAQ. The CDR3 has 17 residues. CDR3 region: CASSPTEGGGIPNEQFF.

The chain has TRBV7-9 and TRBJ2-7; the D gene TCRdb calls, TRBD1, cannot be checked with no DNA. Germline CDR1 SEHNR, CDR2 FQNEAQ (reference sequence). This CDR3 has 16 residues. The CDR3 protein is CASSHTVGTGTYEQYF.

The CDR3 reads CASSGIASGTAYNEQFF. The chain combines TRBV4-2 with TRBJ2-1; TCRdb designates TRBD1, a call that cannot be tested without DNA. The CDR3 totals 17 residues. Germline-derived CDR1 and CDR2 are LGHNA and YNFKEQ.

Here the CDR3 reads CASSSVGTSYQETQYF. V and J are TRBV12-3 or TRBV12-4 and TRBJ2-5; lacking DNA, the TRBD1 call made by TCRdb goes unchecked. The CDR3 contains 16 residues.

The rearrangement uses TRBV12-3 or TRBV12-4 and TRBJ2-2; TCRdb names TRBD1, which stays unverified in the absence of DNA. The CDR3 contains 12 residues. CDR3 region: CASGTLTGELFF.

The chain couples TRBV21-1 to TRBJ2-5. TRBV21-1 is flagged as a pseudogene. The CDR3 loop spans 14 amino acids. The CDR3 spells CASSKVQHSKTQYF.

The chain combines TRBV12-3 or TRBV12-4 with TRBJ2-7. The CDR3 is made up of 14 amino acids. Here the CDR3 reads CASSFADGGYEQYF.

V usage is TRBV10-3 and J usage is TRBJ2-5; with no DNA, the TCRdb D assignment of TRBD2 cannot be verified. CDR3 length: 14 residues. CDR1 is ENHRY, CDR2 SYGVKD, per germline. CDR3 residues: CAISEPNRPETQYF.

J is TRBJ2-5 and V is TRBV29-1; TCRdb's D call of TRBD1 is untestable without DNA. The CDR3 is 15 residues long. CDR1 and CDR2 from the germline V gene are SQVTM and ANQGSEA. The CDR3 loop is CSALGTGGGQETQYF.